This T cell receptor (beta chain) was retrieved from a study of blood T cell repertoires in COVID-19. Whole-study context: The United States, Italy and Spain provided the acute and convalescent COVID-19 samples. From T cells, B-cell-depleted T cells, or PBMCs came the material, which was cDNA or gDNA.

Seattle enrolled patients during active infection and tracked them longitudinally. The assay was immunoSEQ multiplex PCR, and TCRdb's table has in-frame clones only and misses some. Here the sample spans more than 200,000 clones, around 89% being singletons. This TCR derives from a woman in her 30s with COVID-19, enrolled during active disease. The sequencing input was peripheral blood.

The CDR3 reads CASSSSRQEGYTEAFF. CDR3 DNA: TGTGCCAGCAGTTCGTCCCGACAGGAAGGGTACACTGAAGCTTTCTTT. This chain links TRBV2 with TRBJ1-1; weak D call: TRBD1 (6 bases). The germline V gene has CDR1 SNHLY and CDR2 FYNNEI. The CDR3 is made up of 16 amino acids. Deletions cut 5 bases from V and 3 bases from J, with 19 bases between. Filled out from reference TRBV2 and TRBJ1-1, the complete variable domain reads EPEVTQTPSHQVTQMGQEVILRCVPISNHLYFYWYRQILGQKVEFLVSFYNNEISEKSEIFDDQFSVERPDGSNFTLKIRSTKLEDSAMYFCASSSSRQEGYTEAFFGQGTRLTVV.